These 28 T cell receptor beta chains came from one sample sequenced in a study of shared clonotypes between healthy human individuals. Sequencing was performed with immunoSEQ multiplex PCR; in TCRdb, only in-frame clones are kept and a portion is missing. The sample has 740,000 or so clones, more than 70% seen once. Specimen: memory CD4+ T cells sorted from blood. This sample's subset: CD45RA-negative fraction. The receptors were sampled from a woman aged 25 to 39 in good health.

This chain links TRBV27 with TRBJ2-7; TRBD2 is a possible D gene (6 bases). The germline V gene has CDR1 MNHEY and CDR2 SMNVEV (reference sequence). The CDR3 is 16 amino acids. V lost 6 bases to trimming and J lost 0 bases, with 18 bases between them. The CDR3 coding sequence is TGTGCCAGCAGAGTAACCGGGACTGCGAGCTCCTACGAGCAGTACTTC. This translates into CASRVTGTASSYEQYF.

This clone showed up just a few times. The V and J genes are TRBV29-1 and TRBJ2-1; TRBD1 is a possible D gene (5 bases). The CDR3 has 11 amino acids. V lost 7 bases and J lost 4, with 8 bases in between. The germline CDR1 and CDR2 sequences are SQVTM and ANQGSEA. The CDR3 sequence is CSAREYNEQFF. CDR3 in DNA: TGCAGCGCCAGGGAATACAATGAGCAGTTCTTC.

Regarding this clone: Other DNA sequences in the sample encode the same CDR3. This chain joins TRBV6-1 and TRBJ1-1; weak D call: TRBD1 (5 bases). CDR1 and CDR2 from the germline V gene are MNHNS and SASEGT. The V gene lost 6 bases and the J gene lost 2 bases, with 16 bases spanning the gap. This CDR3 spans 15 amino acids. The CDR3: CASSRDRGLNTEAFF. The CDR3, as DNA: TGTGCCAGCAGCCGGGATAGGGGTCTCAACACTGAAGCTTTCTTT.

This clone was counted once. The V and J genes are TRBV30 and TRBJ2-4, with D tentatively TRBD1 (5 bases). Germline V lookup: CDR1 GTSNPN, CDR2 SVGIG (reference sequence). Trimming removed 3 bases from V and 0 bases from J, with 9 bases in between. This CDR3 is built from 14 residues. DNA for the CDR3: TGTGCCTGGAGCGAACAGGTAGCCAAAAACATTCAGTACTTC. Translated: CAWSEQVAKNIQYF.

The chain uses TRBV5-1 and TRBJ2-5, with TRBD2 matching over 7 bases. With V trimmed by 3 bases and J by 4 bases, 9 bases remained unmatched. The CDR3 has 15 amino acids. The V gene's germline CDR1 is SGHRS and CDR2 YFSETQ. The CDR3 bases are TGCGCCAGCAGCTCCCTTACTAGCGACGGAGAGACCCAGTACTTC. Residues: CASSSLTSDGETQYF.

The V gene is TRBV5-4, the J gene TRBJ1-1; D gene ambiguous. CDR1 is SGHNT and CDR2 is YYREEE in the germline V gene (reference sequence). The V end lost 6 bases, the J end lost 2 bases, and 14 bases lay between the germline ends. This CDR3 contains 14 residues. The DNA for the CDR3 is TGTGCCAGCACCACACCGGAAGTTAACACTGAAGCTTTCTTT. Residues: CASTTPEVNTEAFF.

The chain is built from TRBV10-1 and TRBJ2-5; D is perhaps TRBD1 (7 bases). The V and J ends lost 5 bases and 4 bases respectively, with 17 bases between them. This CDR3 is 15 amino acids long. Germline V lookup: CDR1 WNHNN, CDR2 SYGVQD (reference sequence). DNA for the CDR3: TGCGCCAGCAGTCGCGGACAGGCGGGAATAGAGACCCAGTACTTC. Its translation: CASSRGQAGIETQYF.

The rearrangement joins TRBV5-1 to TRBJ2-7, with D possibly being TRBD1 (6 bases). Trimming took off 1 base at V and 2 bases at J, with 10 bases between the two ends. Germline assignment: CDR1 SGHRS and CDR2 YFSETQ. The CDR3 is 14 amino acids. CDR3 bases: TGCGCCAGCAGCTTGTCAGGGGATCCCTACGAGCAGTACTTC. It encodes CASSLSGDPYEQYF.

This clone was seen only a few times. In the same sample, other DNA sequences code for this CDR3. V is TRBV28 and J is TRBJ2-7; TRBD2 is a possible D gene (6 bases). The V end was cut by 7 bases, the J end by 2 bases, with 9 bases between. This CDR3 spans 12 amino acids. Germline V gene data show CDR1 as MDHEN and CDR2 as SYDVKM. CDR3 region: CASNGRTYEQYF. As DNA, the CDR3 is TGTGCCAGCAACGGGAGAACCTACGAGCAGTACTTC.

This clone came up a few times. J is TRBJ2-3 and V is TRBV7-2, with 8 nucleotides matching TRBD2. Looked up from germline, CDR1 is SGHTA and CDR2 is FQGNSA. V shed 4 bases, J shed 0 bases, and the junction held 6 bases outside the gene matches. The CDR3 runs 16 residues. The CDR3 protein is CASSSSGTRSTDTQYF. The CDR3 nucleotides are TGTGCCAGCAGCTCCTCCGGGACTAGAAGCACAGATACGCAGTATTTT.

The CDR3 DNA is TGTGCCAGCAGTCCAATATGGGGAACCTACAATGAGCAGTTCTTC. Protein product: CASSPIWGTYNEQFF. The chain uses TRBV27 and TRBJ2-1; no firm D call. This CDR3 is 15 amino acids long. Germline V gene lookup returns CDR1 MNHEY and CDR2 SMNVEV (reference sequence). The ends were cut back, 5 bases at V and 2 bases at J, with 13 bases in the middle.

This clone was seen a single time. The V gene is TRBV5-1, the J gene TRBJ2-2; TRBD2 is a possible D gene (6 bases). The length of the CDR3 is 15 residues. Germline assignment: CDR1 SGHRS and CDR2 YFSETQ. Trimming cost V 1 base and J 4 bases, with 11 bases left between them. CDR3 loop: CASSLPGSGTGELFF. DNA of the CDR3: TGCGCCAGCAGCTTGCCCGGGAGCGGCACCGGGGAGCTGTTTTTT.

The rearrangement uses TRBV2 and TRBJ2-3; D ambiguous. The CDR3 has 11 amino acids. Trimming removed 8 bases at V and 2 bases at J, with 5 bases between. CDR1 and CDR2 from the germline V gene are SNHLY and FYNNEI. CDR3 nucleotide sequence: TGTGCCAGCCAATTCACAGATACGCAGTATTTT. Protein product: CASQFTDTQYF.

This clone was detected only once. CDR3 DNA sequence: TGCAGCTCCTCCGGGACAGGGGGCGCAGATACGCAGTATTTT. Translated: CSSSGTGGADTQYF. This rearrangement joins TRBV29-1 to TRBJ2-3; TRBD1 matches 12 bases. The germline gives CDR1 SQVTM, CDR2 ANQGSEA. The CDR3 has 14 amino acids. Trimming cost V 8 bases and J 4 bases; bases outside gene matches: 7.

The V and J genes are TRBV25-1 and TRBJ2-1, with TRBD1 matching 7 bases. The germline gives CDR1 MGHDK, CDR2 SYGVNS. Losses at the gene ends were 4 bases for V and 7 bases for J; bases not matched to a gene: 10. The CDR3 runs 15 residues. CDR3 sequence: CASSGPTGQRNEQFF. CDR3 bases: TGTGCCAGCAGTGGTCCAACGGGACAGCGAAATGAGCAGTTCTTC.

In this sample, this clone turned up a few times. This chain connects TRBV15 to TRBJ2-2; D is possibly TRBD1 (5 bases). CDR1 is LNHNV, CDR2 YYDKDF, per germline (reference sequence). The CDR3 extends over 13 amino acids. The V end lost 9 bases, the J end lost 5 bases, and 13 bases lay between the germline ends. The CDR3 bases are TGTGCCACGAGACCGACAGCTACCGGGGAGCTGTTTTTT. Translated, it gives CATRPTATGELFF.

Note on this clone: A read error is possible here, since a much larger clone lies one base away. The chain links TRBV28 to TRBJ2-7; D not resolved. Trimming pared 7 bases from V and 0 bases from J, leaving 7 bases between. This CDR3 has 12 residues. Germline assignment: CDR1 MDHEN and CDR2 SYDVKM. The CDR3 loop reads CASTESSYEQYF. The CDR3 DNA reads as TGTGCCAGCACGGAGAGCTCCTACGAGCAGTACTTC.

V usage is TRBV10-3 and J usage is TRBJ1-1, with 8 bases lining up with TRBD1. This CDR3 has 14 residues. Per germline, CDR1 ENHRY and CDR2 SYGVKD. J lost 0 bases, V lost 6 bases, and 3 bases had no gene match. In nucleotides, the CDR3 is TGTGCCATCAGCCAGGGGGCTATGAACACTGAAGCTTTCTTT. It encodes CAISQGAMNTEAFF.

The chain employs TRBV25-1 and TRBJ2-3; D perhaps matches TRBD2 (5 bases). CDR1 MGHDK and CDR2 SYGVNS come from the germline V gene. The CDR3 has 14 residues. V lost 3 bases and J lost 0, with 7 bases in between. CDR3 region: CASSDRTSTDTQYF. The CDR3 DNA reads as TGTGCCAGCAGTGATCGGACTAGCACAGATACGCAGTATTTT.

The chain recombines TRBV30 with TRBJ1-2; weak D call: TRBD1 (5 bases). The ends were cut back, 2 bases at V and 8 bases at J, with 15 bases in the middle. The CDR3 totals 13 residues. Germline CDR1 is GTSNPN and CDR2 is SVGIG (reference sequence). The CDR3 DNA reads as TGTGCCTGGAGTCCGGAGGGGCCGACAGGCTACACCTTC. Translated, it gives CAWSPEGPTGYTF.

The chain employs TRBV6-5 and TRBJ2-3; D not certain. Between the trimmed V and J ends, which lost 2 bases and 3 bases, there was a span of 9 bases. Germline assignment: CDR1 MNHEY and CDR2 SVGAGI. The CDR3 extends over 14 amino acids. The CDR3 reads CASSYVASTDTQYF. DNA for the CDR3: TGTGCCAGCAGTTACGTGGCAAGTACAGATACGCAGTATTTT.

The CDR3 DNA is TGTGCCAGCAGCCTGGCCCAGGCTCTGGGATATGAGCAGTTCTTC. Amino acid sequence: CASSLAQALGYEQFF. J is TRBJ2-1 and V is TRBV7-2; D is ambiguous. Deletions cut 5 bases from V and 8 bases from J, with 19 bases between. CDR1 SGHTA and CDR2 FQGNSA come from the germline V gene. The CDR3 has 15 amino acids. Filled out from reference TRBV7-2 and TRBJ2-1, the complete variable domain reads GAGVSQSPSNKVTEKGKDVELRCDPISGHTALYWYRQSLGQGLEFLIYFQGNSAPDKSGLPSDRFSAERTGGSVSTLTIQRTQQEDSAVYLCASSLAQALGYEQFFGPGTRLTVL.

The chain employs TRBV7-9 and TRBJ2-7; 9 bases match TRBD2. The germline V gene has CDR1 SEHNR and CDR2 FQNEAQ (reference sequence). The CDR3 runs to 14 residues. V shed 8 bases, J shed 4 bases, and the junction held 9 bases outside the gene matches. The CDR3, as DNA: TGTGCCAGCGAAAGGGCTAGCGGGAATTACGAGCAGTACTTC. This sequence encodes CASERASGNYEQYF.

The gene calls are TRBV29-1 and TRBJ1-4; possible D gene TRBD1, 5 bases. This CDR3 has 18 residues. Germline loops: CDR1 SQVTM, CDR2 ANQGSEA. V lost 1 base and J lost 8, with 26 bases in between. The CDR3, as DNA: TGCAGCGTTGAAGGGGGCGTGGGGACGGGCGATCATTCGGAAAAACTGTTTTTT. It codes for CSVEGGVGTGDHSEKLFF.

The table lists this clone with a count of one. The gene calls are TRBV28 and TRBJ2-2; 8 bases are a match to TRBD1. The germline gives CDR1 MDHEN, CDR2 SYDVKM. The CDR3 has 17 residues. The trim removed 5 bases at V and 5 bases at J, leaving 13 bases unmatched. CDR3 residues: CASSEPTGGFGTGELFF. In nucleotides, the CDR3 is TGTGCCAGCAGTGAACCTACAGGGGGGTTCGGGACCGGGGAGCTGTTTTTT. Drawing the rest from reference TRBV28 and TRBJ2-2, the complete variable domain is DVKVTQSSRYLVKRTGEKVFLECVQDMDHENMFWYRQDPGLGLRLIYFSYDVKMKEKGDIPEGYSVSREKKERFSLILESASTNQTSMYLCASSEPTGGFGTGELFFGEGSRLTVL.

The V gene is TRBV18, the J gene TRBJ1-1; D unresolved. Looked up from germline, CDR1 is KGHSH and CDR2 is LQKENI. Deletions cut 2 bases from V and 2 bases from J, with 9 bases between. The CDR3 length is 14 residues. This CDR3 reads CASSPGPDNTEAFF. The CDR3, as DNA: TGTGCCAGCTCACCAGGTCCGGACAACACTGAAGCTTTCTTT.

The J gene is TRBJ2-2, the V gene TRBV19; TRBD2 agrees at 9 bases. The germline gives CDR1 LNHDA, CDR2 SQIVND (reference sequence). Trimming removed 3 bases from V and 3 bases from J; junction bases left unmatched: 11. This CDR3 contains 18 residues. CDR3 nucleotide sequence: TGTGCCAGTAGTATTGTCAATAGGGGACTAGCCTACACCGGGGAGCTGTTTTTT. Its protein product is CASSIVNRGLAYTGELFF.

V and J are TRBV6-6 and TRBJ2-3, with TRBD2 matching 13 bases. Germline CDR1 MNHNY, CDR2 SVGAGI (reference sequence). The CDR3 loop spans 15 amino acids. V lost 5 bases and J lost 5; bases outside the gene matches: 4. This chain's CDR3 is CASSQLAGGLDTQYF. In DNA, the CDR3 is TGTGCCAGCAGTCAACTAGCGGGAGGGTTAGATACGCAGTATTTT.